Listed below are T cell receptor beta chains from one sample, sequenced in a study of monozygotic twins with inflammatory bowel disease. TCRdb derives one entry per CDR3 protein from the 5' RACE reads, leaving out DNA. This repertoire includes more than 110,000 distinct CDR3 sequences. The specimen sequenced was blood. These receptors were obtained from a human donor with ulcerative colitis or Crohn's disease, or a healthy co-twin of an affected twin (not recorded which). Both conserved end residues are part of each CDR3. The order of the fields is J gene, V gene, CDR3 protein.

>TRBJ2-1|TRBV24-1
CATSEHTSGRRINEQFF
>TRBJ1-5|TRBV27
CASSLNRRPDSNQPQHF
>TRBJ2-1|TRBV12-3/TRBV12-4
CASRIGDEQFF
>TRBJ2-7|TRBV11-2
CASSYPGRTKNYEQYF
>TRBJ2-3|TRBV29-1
CSVDHNTGIPTDTQYF
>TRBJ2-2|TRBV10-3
CAIGRVGELFF
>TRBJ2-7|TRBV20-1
CSARSGGRIPPYEQYF
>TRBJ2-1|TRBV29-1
CSVLRGTYNEQFF
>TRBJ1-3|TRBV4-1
CASSQDWTFSGNTIYF
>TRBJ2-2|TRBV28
CASTPYGVGNTGELFF
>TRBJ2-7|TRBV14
CASSPLQRYYEQYF
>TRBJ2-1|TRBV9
CASSVAGDDEQFF
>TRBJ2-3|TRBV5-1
CASGWSTDTQYF
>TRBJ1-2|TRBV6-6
CASSLARGGYTF
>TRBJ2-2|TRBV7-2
CASSFSGGTGELFF
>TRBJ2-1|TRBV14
CASSQGGLGSGLMVYNEQFF
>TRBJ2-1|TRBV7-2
CASSLLLEQFF
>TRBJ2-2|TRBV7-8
CASSLVVLAGELFF
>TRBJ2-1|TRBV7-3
CASSSQREGQFF
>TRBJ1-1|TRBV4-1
CASSQGGEGKDTEAFF
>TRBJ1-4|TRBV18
CASSPPDEKLFF
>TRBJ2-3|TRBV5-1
CASTYRDSTDTQYF
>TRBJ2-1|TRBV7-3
CASSPHLPSGSYNEQFF
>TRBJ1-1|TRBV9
CASSEGTLNTEAFF
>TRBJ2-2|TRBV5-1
CASSPNTGELFF
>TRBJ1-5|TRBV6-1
CASRPYRGNQPQHF
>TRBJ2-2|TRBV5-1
CASSSNRGRGTGELFF
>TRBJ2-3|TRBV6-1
CASKSLAGGTDTQYF
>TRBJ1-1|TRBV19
CASSISGRGNTEAFF
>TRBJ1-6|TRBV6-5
CASSYEGSYNSPLHF
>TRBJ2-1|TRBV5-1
CASSLARGIYNEQFF
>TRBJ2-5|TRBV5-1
CASSSRQAIQETQYF
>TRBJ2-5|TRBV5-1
CASSFDPGVRETQYF
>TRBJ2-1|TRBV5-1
CASSTGLGSNEQFF
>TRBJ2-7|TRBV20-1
CSASDRLSEQYF
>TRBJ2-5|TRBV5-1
CASSLVRGETQYF
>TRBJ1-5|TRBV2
CASQSRQGIFNQPQHF
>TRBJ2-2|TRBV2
CASSEGRQGFGGELFF
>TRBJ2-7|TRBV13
CASSWGDRNSYEQYF
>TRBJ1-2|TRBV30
CAWSEQVRFGYTF
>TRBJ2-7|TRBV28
CASSFSLGPRQDTYEQYF
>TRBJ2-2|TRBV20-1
CSASGTTTGELFF
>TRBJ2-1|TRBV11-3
CASSYNLGVNEQFF
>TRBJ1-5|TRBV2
CASSLNRGSNQPQHF
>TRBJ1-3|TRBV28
CASRSAGRTSGNTIYF
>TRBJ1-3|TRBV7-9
CASSLGAGNTIYF
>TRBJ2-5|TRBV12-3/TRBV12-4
CASSYRAPQETQYF
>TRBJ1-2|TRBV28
CASGGSYGYTF
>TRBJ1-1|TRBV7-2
CASSSAIYTEAFF
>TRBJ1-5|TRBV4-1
CASSQNRGTDNQPQHF
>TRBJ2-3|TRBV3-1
CASSQEGGDPPDTQYF
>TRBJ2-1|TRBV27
CASSWVAGGPYEQFF
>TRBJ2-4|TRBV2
CASSEWTSGSFQVAIQYF
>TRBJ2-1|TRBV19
CASSRSGRRDEQFF
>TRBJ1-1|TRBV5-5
CASSLVVGMNTEAFF